This TCR beta chain was documented in a study of tumor-infiltrating lymphocytes in primary liver carcinoma. Study background: Male and female patients aged 30 to 69 years made up the cohort.

Both RNA and DNA were isolated together from around 20-30 mg of bulk tissue that had not been sorted. Patients showed chronic HBV infection and an absence of prior treatment. Notes on this clonotype: Its antigen is currently unknown. A much larger clonotype is one base distant, so this may be a read error.

A constant-region primer primed TCR beta cDNA synthesis from roughly 500 ng of total RNA. Three nested multiplex PCR rounds, a slightly modified ARM-PCR, produced the libraries for TCR beta. TCRdb itself ran the multiplex PCR reads through MiXCR, one entry per CDR3 protein. The sample lists approximately 120,000 distinct CDR3 sequences, 60% to 75% seen once, with about 8% in the top ten. General study points: Blood trailed tumors significantly in top-250-clone fraction (p = 0.039).

This clonotype was obtained from a woman in her sixties or seventies with primary liver carcinoma and hepatitis B virus infection. Sequencing was done on a sample of liver tumor tissue from sampling region 3. Stated subset: tumor region T3, left-lateral pole.

This CDR3 is CASSTPGQGADEQCF. In nucleotides, the CDR3 is TGTGCCAGCAGTACCCCGGGACAGGGGGCGGACGAGCAGTGCTTC. This chain uses TRBV28 with TRBJ2-7, with TRBD1 matching 12 bases. CDR1 and CDR2 from the germline V gene are MDHEN and SYDVKM. The CDR3 has 15 amino acids.